This TCR beta chain was recovered during a study of identical twins. The study's findings and limits: Twins shared beta out-of-frame sequences in excess, but this excess was weaker.

This clonotype has more than one count but fewer than ten. Its antigen remains unidentified. cDNA molecules carried unique molecular identifiers, and template switching added a universal primer site. One entry per CDR3 protein results from TCRdb running MiXCR on the 5' RACE reads. The sample includes approximately 1.8 million distinct CDR3 sequences, roughly 35% of them seen just once. The sequenced sample consisted of cord blood. The TCR was taken from a newborn girl in good health.

The CDR3 is CASSLDLSPIYEQYF. The CDR3, as DNA: TGTGCCAGCAGCTTAGATCTATCGCCCATCTACGAGCAGTACTTC. The chain joins TRBV7-8 to TRBJ2-7; no reliable D call. Deletions cut 1 base from V and 3 bases from J, with 13 bases between. Germline V gives CDR1 SGHVS, CDR2 FQNEAQ. The CDR3 is made up of 15 amino acids.